Listed below are T cell receptor beta chains from one sample, sequenced in a study of CD8 T cells in ankylosing spondylitis. MiXCR, run by TCRdb on the 5' RACE reads, gives a single entry per CDR3 protein. The sample lists 200,000 to 300,000 distinct CDR3 sequences, more than 20% occurring once. The sequenced sample consisted of blood, either unsorted or a sorted T cell fraction (not recorded which). The receptor set was obtained from a male donor with ankylosing spondylitis or in good health (not recorded which). CDR3s include the opening cysteine and the closing phenylalanine or tryptophan. The order of the fields is J gene, V gene, D gene, clone size, CDR3 protein, CDR3 DNA. D genes are given only for firm matches. Expanded clones get a size class; other rows say once, few or many, or leave the size out.

j_call: TRBJ2-1; v_call: TRBV20-1; d_call: TRBD2; clone_size: .; cdr3_aa: CSAGASGSYNEQFF; cdr3_nt: TGCAGTGCTGGGGCTAGCGGGTCCTACAATGAGCAGTTCTTC
j_call: TRBJ2-6; v_call: TRBV4-2; d_call: .; clone_size: few; cdr3_aa: CASSQPQGSSGANVLTF; cdr3_nt: TGTGCCAGCAGCCAACCCCAGGGGAGCTCTGGGGCCAACGTCCTGACTTTC
j_call: TRBJ2-5; v_call: TRBV10-3; d_call: TRBD1; clone_size: many; cdr3_aa: CAISGDREGTQYF; cdr3_nt: TGTGCCATCAGCGGGGACAGGGAAGGGACCCAGTACTTC
j_call: TRBJ2-5; v_call: TRBV12-3/TRBV12-4; d_call: TRBD2; clone_size: .; cdr3_aa: CASSLLRGTSETQYF; cdr3_nt: TGTGCCAGCAGTTTATTGCGGGGGACCTCAGAGACCCAGTACTTC
j_call: TRBJ1-2; v_call: TRBV14; d_call: TRBD1; clone_size: .; cdr3_aa: CASSERQGQGYGYTF; cdr3_nt: TGTGCCAGCAGCGAAAGACAGGGTCAGGGCTATGGCTACACCTTC
j_call: TRBJ2-5; v_call: TRBV28; d_call: TRBD2; clone_size: many; cdr3_aa: CASSWSGAEETQYF; cdr3_nt: TGTGCCAGCAGTTGGAGCGGGGCCGAAGAGACCCAGTACTTC
j_call: TRBJ2-3; v_call: TRBV6-1; d_call: .; clone_size: .; cdr3_aa: CASSERVREGVGTDTQYF; cdr3_nt: TGTGCCAGCAGTGAGCGCGTGCGAGAGGGGGTCGGCACAGATACGCAGTATTTT
j_call: TRBJ2-7; v_call: TRBV29-1; d_call: .; clone_size: .; cdr3_aa: CSVEGGDMHYEQYF; cdr3_nt: TGCAGCGTTGAGGGGGGGGACATGCACTACGAGCAGTACTTC
j_call: TRBJ2-3; v_call: TRBV20-1; d_call: TRBD2; clone_size: .; cdr3_aa: CSASLRTSFADTQYF; cdr3_nt: TGCAGTGCTTCCCTCCGGACTAGTTTCGCAGATACGCAGTATTTT
j_call: TRBJ2-7; v_call: TRBV29-1; d_call: .; clone_size: many; cdr3_aa: CSVGPRGQLYEQYF; cdr3_nt: TGCAGCGTTGGTCCAAGAGGTCAACTCTACGAGCAGTACTTC
j_call: TRBJ1-6; v_call: TRBV19; d_call: .; clone_size: few; cdr3_aa: CASSPQGQDSSYNSPLHF; cdr3_nt: TGTGCCAGTAGTCCTCAGGGGCAGGACAGCTCCTATAATTCACCCCTCCACTTT
j_call: TRBJ2-7; v_call: TRBV20-1; d_call: TRBD2; clone_size: many; cdr3_aa: CSAHSSAGVRYEQYF; cdr3_nt: TGCAGTGCCCACTCATCCGCGGGGGTTCGGTACGAGCAGTACTTC
j_call: TRBJ2-7; v_call: TRBV6-4; d_call: .; clone_size: .; cdr3_aa: CASGLGHSGQTYEQYF; cdr3_nt: TGTGCCAGCGGACTAGGTCACTCGGGACAAACATACGAGCAGTACTTC
j_call: TRBJ2-3; v_call: TRBV20-1; d_call: TRBD2; clone_size: many; cdr3_aa: CSARTSGGSDTQYF; cdr3_nt: TGCAGTGCCAGGACTAGCGGGGGGTCAGATACGCAGTATTTT
j_call: TRBJ2-7; v_call: TRBV7-9; d_call: TRBD1; clone_size: many; cdr3_aa: CASSLRDRDPYEQYF; cdr3_nt: TGTGCCAGCAGTCTCCGGGACAGGGACCCCTACGAGCAGTACTTC
j_call: TRBJ2-1; v_call: TRBV20-1; d_call: TRBD2; clone_size: .; cdr3_aa: CSARDPQWGGLFF; cdr3_nt: TGCAGTGCTAGAGATCCCCAGTGGGGGGGGTTGTTCTTC
j_call: TRBJ1-3; v_call: TRBV12-3/TRBV12-4; d_call: .; clone_size: many; cdr3_aa: CASGPGGNTIYF; cdr3_nt: TGTGCCAGCGGCCCGGGGGGAAACACCATATATTTT
j_call: TRBJ2-7; v_call: TRBV10-3; d_call: TRBD1; clone_size: .; cdr3_aa: CAISEDRAGEQYF; cdr3_nt: TGTGCCATCAGTGAGGACAGGGCGGGCGAGCAGTACTTC
j_call: TRBJ2-1; v_call: TRBV5-1; d_call: TRBD2; clone_size: many; cdr3_aa: CASSLSGGGAYNEQFF; cdr3_nt: TGCGCCAGCAGCTTGTCGGGAGGGGGGGCCTACAATGAGCAGTTCTTC
j_call: TRBJ1-2; v_call: TRBV6-4; d_call: .; clone_size: .; cdr3_aa: CASSDSGDGYGYTF; cdr3_nt: TGTGCCAGCAGTGACTCGGGGGATGGCTATGGCTACACCTTC
j_call: TRBJ1-6; v_call: TRBV20-1; d_call: .; clone_size: few; cdr3_aa: CSARDGTQTFSYNSPLHF; cdr3_nt: TGCAGTGCTAGAGATGGGACGCAAACCTTCTCCTATAATTCACCCCTCCACTTT
j_call: TRBJ1-6; v_call: TRBV11-2; d_call: .; clone_size: few; cdr3_aa: CASSLEGKHNSPLHF; cdr3_nt: TGTGCCAGCAGCTTAGAAGGGAAGCATAATTCACCCCTCCACTTT
j_call: TRBJ1-6; v_call: TRBV10-3; d_call: .; clone_size: few; cdr3_aa: CAIRSWTANSPLHF; cdr3_nt: TGTGCCATCAGAAGCTGGACTGCGAATTCACCCCTCCACTTT